What follows describes a single T cell receptor (beta chain). What it recognizes is unknown. This record belongs to a study of blood T cells in healthy people across ages. The CDR3 has 12 residues. Trimming stripped 8 bases from V and 4 bases from J, with 11 bases between. The germline V gene encodes CDR1 ENHRY and CDR2 SYGVKD. Together with a sample-barcoded 5' primer, a J-beta primer mix was included in a second PCR lasting roughly 6 to 12 cycles. TCRdb recomputed calls from the 5' RACE reads with MiXCR, one row per CDR3 protein. The sample shows over a million distinct CDR3 sequences, roughly 64% of them seen only once. Broader study findings: Unknown donor CMV status possibly confounded expanded clonotype changes. Measured against age, TCR beta diversity per million T cells decreased in a roughly linear manner. Strong correlation was found linking TCR beta diversity to naive T cell percentage.

The sequence came from a man younger than 30 in good health. J is TRBJ1-2 and V is TRBV10-3, with D perhaps matching TRBD1 (5 bases). The sample taken for sequencing was blood. The CDR3 bases are TGTGCCATCTCTGAAAGGGGCTATGGCTACACCTTC. This gives the protein CAISERGYGYTF.